The sequence of this T cell receptor (beta chain) was determined in a study of blood T cells in healthy people across ages. The ends were cut back, 0 bases at V and 4 bases at J, with 12 bases in the middle. Per the germline V gene, CDR1 is MNHNY and CDR2 is SVGAGI (reference sequence). CDR3 length equals 15 residues. As for this clonotype: Antigen unknown.

The donors, all healthy, were Caucasians living in Russia, aged about 6 to 90. Donors each provided 8 to 10 milliliters of peripheral blood. Whole-study results and caveats: TCR beta diversity, measured per million T cells, fell in a roughly linear way with age.

Combining a sample-barcoded 5' primer with a J-beta primer mix, a second PCR ran for roughly 7 to 12 cycles. Each sample yielded at least 3 million CDR3-containing paired-end reads. MiXCR, applied by TCRdb to the 5' RACE reads, yields one record per CDR3 protein. The sample shows approximately 1.5 million distinct CDR3 sequences, approximately 39% of them seen only once. The chain has TRBV6-6 and TRBJ1-1; the D gene is possibly TRBD1 (5 bases). The TCR sequence derives from a woman aged 18-35 years in good health. Sequenced material: blood. This chain's CDR3 is CASSYSGRGGTEAFF. CDR3 coding DNA: TGTGCCAGCAGTTACTCGGGCCGCGGGGGCACTGAAGCTTTCTTT.